The 16 T cell receptor beta chains in this list originate from one sample, sequenced in a study of identifying expanded T cells in peripheral blood. TCRdb's table, derived via immunoSEQ multiplex PCR, lists solely in-frame clones and lacks some. The table shows over 100,000 clones, with 88% occurring only once. Specimen: blood. The source of these receptors is a person aged 18 to 70 in good health.

The V call is TRBV6-1, the J call TRBJ2-2; 8 bases align to TRBD2. Trimming removed 10 bases from V and 4 bases from J; junction bases left unmatched: 11. Germline V gene sequence: CDR1 MNHNS, CDR2 SASEGT. The CDR3 is 15 residues long. In nucleotides, the CDR3 is TGTGCCACCGCGACCTCACTAGCGGCCACCGGGGAGCTGTTTTTT. Translating gives CATATSLAATGELFF.

This clone was observed a handful of times. The V call is TRBV2, the J call TRBJ2-5, with a possible D match to TRBD1 (6 bases). V was shortened by 6 bases and J by 5 bases, with 7 bases between the two germline ends. The germline V gene encodes CDR1 SNHLY and CDR2 FYNNEI. This CDR3 is built from 11 residues. The CDR3: CASSRGETQYF. Here the CDR3 DNA reads TGTGCCAGCAGCAGGGGCGAGACCCAGTACTTC.

J is TRBJ2-6 and V is TRBV11-1; 7 bases agree with TRBD1. The V gene's germline CDR1 is SGHAT and CDR2 FQDESV (reference sequence). Germline trimming cut 5 bases from V and 0 bases from J; bases unmatched to any gene: 7. CDR3 length: 17 amino acids. The CDR3 spells CASSLRDSYSGANVLTF. The CDR3 nucleotides read TGTGCCAGCAGCCTCCGGGACAGCTACTCTGGGGCCAACGTCCTGACTTTC.

The rearrangement joins TRBV25-1 to TRBJ2-1; perhaps TRBD2 as D (6 bases). CDR3 length: 15 amino acids. Germline V lookup: CDR1 MGHDK, CDR2 SYGVNS. Deletions cut 2 bases from V and 4 bases from J, with 12 bases between. CDR3 sequence (DNA): TGTGCCAGCAGTGAAATCTTGCGGGGATACAATGAGCAGTTCTTC. Its protein is CASSEILRGYNEQFF.

The chain joins TRBV6-1 to TRBJ2-7, with 8 bases fitting TRBD2. There are 14 residues in the CDR3. The V and J ends lost 10 bases and 3 bases, in that order; junction bases with no gene match: 11. Germline V gene sequence: CDR1 MNHNS, CDR2 SASEGT. CDR3: CATLPGLGIYEQYF. CDR3 coding DNA: TGTGCCACCTTACCGGGACTAGGGATCTACGAGCAGTACTTC.

The chain recombines TRBV29-1 with TRBJ1-2; unclear D gene. Deletions cut 2 bases from V and 7 bases from J, with 11 bases between. Germline lookup yields CDR1 SQVTM and CDR2 ANQGSEA. The CDR3 runs 12 residues. CDR3: CSVETGRGGYTF. The CDR3 nucleotides read TGCAGCGTTGAAACGGGCCGGGGTGGCTACACCTTC. Based on the CDR3 plus reference TRBV29-1 and TRBJ1-2, the full variable domain is SAVISQKPSRDICQRGTSLTIQCQVDSQVTMMFWYRQQPGQSLTLIATANQGSEATYESGFVIDKFPISRPNLTFSTLTVSNMSPEDSSIYLCSVETGRGGYTFGSGTRLTVV.

The J gene is TRBJ2-5, the V gene TRBV5-8; D could derive from TRBD1 or TRBD2 (5 bases each). The germline V gene has CDR1 SGHTS and CDR2 YDEGEE. Trimming took 3 bases from V and 3 from J, leaving 15 bases between them. The CDR3 runs to 15 residues. CDR3 DNA: TGTGCCAGCAGCTATAGACCGGGACGGAAAGAGACCCAGTACTTC. This encodes CASSYRPGRKETQYF.

The chain combines TRBV2 with TRBJ1-1; D is ambiguous. Germline V gene sequence: CDR1 SNHLY, CDR2 FYNNEI. V dropped 0 bases and J dropped 8 bases, with 25 bases sitting between them. CDR3 length: 18 amino acids. CDR3: CASSEAPAVRSGPTEAFF. In nucleotides, the CDR3 is TGTGCCAGCAGTGAAGCGCCGGCGGTCCGCAGCGGTCCAACCGAAGCTTTCTTT.

The rearrangement uses TRBV7-6 and TRBJ2-2; 16 positions match TRBD2. The CDR3 consists of 19 residues. Germline V gene data show CDR1 as SGHVS and CDR2 as FNYEAQ. J was trimmed by 0 bases and V by 3 bases; bases with no gene match: 4. The CDR3 DNA sequence: TGTGCCAGCAGCTTTAGGGGACTAGCGGGGGGGACGAACACCGGGGAGCTGTTTTTT. Translating it yields CASSFRGLAGGTNTGELFF.

This rearrangement joins TRBV7-2 to TRBJ2-3; maybe TRBD2 (6 bases). In germline, CDR1 is SGHTA, CDR2 FQGNSA. The germline V and J ends were trimmed by 5 bases and 2 bases, with 20 bases remaining between them. This CDR3 is built from 17 residues. This CDR3 reads CASSHDGSGSFTDTQYF. For the CDR3, the DNA is TGTGCCAGCAGCCACGATGGTAGCGGATCTTTCACAGATACGCAGTATTTT. Full variable domain (rest looked up from reference TRBV7-2 and TRBJ2-3): GAGVSQSPSNKVTEKGKDVELRCDPISGHTALYWYRQSLGQGLEFLIYFQGNSAPDKSGLPSDRFSAERTGGSVSTLTIQRTQQEDSAVYLCASSHDGSGSFTDTQYFGPGTRLTVL.

The chain has TRBV6-1 and TRBJ1-3; no definite D call. V was cut by 6 bases and J by 5 bases, with 14 bases left in between. The V gene's germline CDR1 is MNHNS and CDR2 SASEGT. This CDR3 region has 14 residues. The CDR3 reads CASRPNIVRNTIYF. The CDR3 nucleotides are TGTGCCAGCAGGCCTAACATCGTTAGAAACACCATATATTTT.

This clone came up a few times. The chain carries TRBV18 and TRBJ2-7; D perhaps matches TRBD2 (6 bases). V gave up 5 bases and J gave up 5 bases, with 13 bases separating them. Germline CDR1 and CDR2: KGHSH and LQKENI. The CDR3 consists of 13 residues. CDR3 protein: CASSLTSADEQYF. The DNA for the CDR3 is TGTGCCAGCTCATTGACTAGTGCCGACGAGCAGTACTTC. The full variable domain, rest sourced from reference TRBV18 and TRBJ2-7, is NAGVMQNPRHLVRRRGQEARLRCSPMKGHSHVYWYRQLPEEGLKFMVYLQKENIIDESGMPKERFSAEFPKEGPSILRIQQVVRGDSAAYFCASSLTSADEQYFGPGTRLTVT.

V gene TRBV19 combines with J gene TRBJ1-1; D unresolved. Germline assignment: CDR1 LNHDA and CDR2 SQIVND (reference sequence). V was trimmed by 4 bases and J by 4 bases, leaving 16 bases between them. There are 15 residues in the CDR3. The CDR3 DNA reads as TGTGCCAGTAGTACCCCCTCGGCCCTGAGCACTGAAGCTTTCTTT. Its protein product is CASSTPSALSTEAFF.

The rearrangement uses TRBV7-2 and TRBJ1-6; D is undetermined. This CDR3 spans 16 amino acids. Germline V gene data show CDR1 as SGHTA and CDR2 as FQGNSA. V lost 5 bases, J lost 4 bases, and 15 bases lay in between. The CDR3 here is CASSPPGMGYNSPLHF. The CDR3 DNA sequence: TGTGCCAGCAGCCCACCCGGTATGGGGTATAATTCACCCCTCCACTTT. Full variable domain (outside the CDR3, taken from reference TRBV7-2 and TRBJ1-6): GAGVSQSPSNKVTEKGKDVELRCDPISGHTALYWYRQSLGQGLEFLIYFQGNSAPDKSGLPSDRFSAERTGGSVSTLTIQRTQQEDSAVYLCASSPPGMGYNSPLHFGNGTRLTVT.

The CDR3 is CASSPGLALNNEQFF. Written as DNA, the CDR3 is TGTGCCAGCTCACCGGGACTAGCACTCAACAATGAGCAGTTCTTC. V and J are TRBV18 and TRBJ2-1; TRBD2 aligns across 9 bases. The CDR3 is made up of 15 amino acids. From germline, CDR1 is KGHSH and CDR2 LQKENI. J was trimmed by 5 bases and V by 3 bases; bases with no gene match: 5.

The chain links TRBV19 to TRBJ1-5, with D uncertain. Germline-derived CDR1 and CDR2 are LNHDA and SQIVND (reference sequence). Deletions cut 6 bases from V and 1 base from J, with 7 bases between. The CDR3 is 13 amino acids. CDR3 in amino acids: CASRGRSNQPQHF. In nucleotides, the CDR3 is TGTGCCAGTAGAGGGAGGAGCAATCAGCCCCAGCATTTT.